This paragraph reports one T cell receptor (beta chain). What it recognizes is unknown. The data were obtained in a study of siplizumab effects on memory and regulatory T cells. Study-wide results and caveats: Alloreactive sequences tracing back to unstimulated CD4+ memory cells were significantly reduced by siplizumab. A naive or memory phenotype could not be assigned to roughly 80-95% of the proliferating CD4+ or CD8+ clones.

A few donor pairs also had unstimulated CD4+ and CD8+ naive and memory subsets sequenced. Per individual sample, approximately 91,000 TCR templates were assayed. Assay: immunoSEQ multiplex PCR; the TCRdb copy retains only in-frame clones and omits some. The table records tens of thousands of clones, 90% to 98% of them present only once. The origin of this receptor is a human donor in good health. Specimen: naive CD8+ T cells sorted from blood.

The CDR3 spells CASSSRPTGETQYF. The CDR3 DNA reads TGTGCCAGCAGCTCGAGACCGACAGGGGAGACCCAGTACTTC. The chain recombines TRBV7-9 with TRBJ2-5; 7 bases align to TRBD1. Trimming cost V 4 bases and J 5 bases; bases outside gene matches: 7. The CDR3 extends over 14 amino acids. Germline CDR1 is SEHNR and CDR2 is FQNEAQ (reference sequence).